The source of this TCR beta chain is a study of beta chain features in type 1 diabetes. This CDR3 region has 14 residues. Germline CDR1 is KGHSH and CDR2 is LQKENI. Trimming left V 3 bases short and J 0 bases short, with 8 bases between. Whole-study findings and limits: Insertion counts at VDJ junctions were lower in type 1 diabetes patients, who also showed more deletions there. Highly expressing activated T cells could be over-counted with a cDNA template.

What was sequenced were expressed TCRB transcripts, since all of the isolated RNA had been reverse transcribed. TCRdb's table, derived via immunoSEQ multiplex PCR, lists solely in-frame clones and lacks some. The table shows about 620,000 clones, with 15% to 19% occurring only once. A single heparinised blood sample, averaging about 120 mL, was obtained per donor. CD45RO/CCR7/CD25/CD127/CD95/CD27 staining was used to isolate CD4+ naive, central memory, regulatory and stem cell-like memory cells by sorting. A word on this clone: What it recognizes is unknown.

Input material: naive CD4+ T cells from blood. The V call is TRBV18, the J call TRBJ1-2, with D unresolved. The TCR comes from a man aged 18-30 years in good health. CDR3 protein: CASSPDGTNYGYTF. The CDR3 DNA follows: TGTGCCAGCTCACCCGATGGAACTAACTATGGCTACACCTTC.